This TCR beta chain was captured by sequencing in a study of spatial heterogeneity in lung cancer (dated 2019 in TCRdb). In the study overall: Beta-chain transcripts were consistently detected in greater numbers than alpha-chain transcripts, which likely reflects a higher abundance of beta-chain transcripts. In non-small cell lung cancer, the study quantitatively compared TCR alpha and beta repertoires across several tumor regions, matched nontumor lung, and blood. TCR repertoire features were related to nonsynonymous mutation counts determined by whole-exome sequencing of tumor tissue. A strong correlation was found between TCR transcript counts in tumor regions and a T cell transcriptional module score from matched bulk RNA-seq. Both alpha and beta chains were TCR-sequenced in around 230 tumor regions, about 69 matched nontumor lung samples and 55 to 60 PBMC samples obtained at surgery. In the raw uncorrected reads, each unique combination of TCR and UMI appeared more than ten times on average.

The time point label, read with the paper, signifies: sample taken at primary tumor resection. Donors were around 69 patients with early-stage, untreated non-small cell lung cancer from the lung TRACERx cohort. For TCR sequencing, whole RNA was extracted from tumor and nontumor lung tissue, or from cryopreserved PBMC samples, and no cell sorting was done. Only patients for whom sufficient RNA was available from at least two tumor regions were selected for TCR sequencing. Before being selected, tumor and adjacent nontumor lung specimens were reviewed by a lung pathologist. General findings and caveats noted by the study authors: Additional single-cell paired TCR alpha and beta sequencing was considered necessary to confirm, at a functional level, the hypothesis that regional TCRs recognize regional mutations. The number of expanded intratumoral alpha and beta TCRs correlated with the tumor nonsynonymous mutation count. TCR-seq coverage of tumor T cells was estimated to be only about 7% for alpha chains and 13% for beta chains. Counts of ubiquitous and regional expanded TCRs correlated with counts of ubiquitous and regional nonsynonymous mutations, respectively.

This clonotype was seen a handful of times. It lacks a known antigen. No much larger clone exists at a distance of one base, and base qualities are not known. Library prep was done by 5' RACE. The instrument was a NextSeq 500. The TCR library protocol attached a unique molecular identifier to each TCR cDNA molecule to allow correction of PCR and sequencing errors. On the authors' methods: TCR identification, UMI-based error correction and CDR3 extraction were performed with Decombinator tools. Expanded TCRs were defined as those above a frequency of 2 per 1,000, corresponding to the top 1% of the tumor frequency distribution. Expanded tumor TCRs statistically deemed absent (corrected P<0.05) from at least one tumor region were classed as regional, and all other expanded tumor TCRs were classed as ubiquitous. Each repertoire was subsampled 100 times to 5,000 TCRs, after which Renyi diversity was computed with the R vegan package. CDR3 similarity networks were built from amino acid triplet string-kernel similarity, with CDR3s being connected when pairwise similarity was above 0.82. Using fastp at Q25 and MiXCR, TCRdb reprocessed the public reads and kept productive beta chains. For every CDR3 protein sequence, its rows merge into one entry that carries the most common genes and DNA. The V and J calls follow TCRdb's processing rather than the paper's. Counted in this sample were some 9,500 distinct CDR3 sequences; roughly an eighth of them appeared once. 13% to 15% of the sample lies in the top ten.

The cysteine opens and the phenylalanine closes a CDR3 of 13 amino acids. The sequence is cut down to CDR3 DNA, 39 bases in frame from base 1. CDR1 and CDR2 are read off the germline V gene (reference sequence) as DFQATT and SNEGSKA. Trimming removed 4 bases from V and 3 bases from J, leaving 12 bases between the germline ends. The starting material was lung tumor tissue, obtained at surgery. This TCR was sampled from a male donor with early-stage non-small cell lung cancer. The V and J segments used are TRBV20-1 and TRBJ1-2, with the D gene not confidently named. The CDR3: CSATMEEYYGYTF. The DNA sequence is TGCAGTGCTACCATGGAGGAGTACTATGGCTACACCTTC.